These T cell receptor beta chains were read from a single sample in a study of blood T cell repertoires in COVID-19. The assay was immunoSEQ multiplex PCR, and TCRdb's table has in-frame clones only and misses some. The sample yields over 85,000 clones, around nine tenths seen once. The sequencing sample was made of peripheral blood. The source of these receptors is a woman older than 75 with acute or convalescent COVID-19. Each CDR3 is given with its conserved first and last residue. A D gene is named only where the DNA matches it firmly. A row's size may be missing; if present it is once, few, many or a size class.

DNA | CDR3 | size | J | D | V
TGTGCCAGCAGCTTCGGCAGGGGGCGACCAGATACGCAGTATTTT | CASSFGRGRPDTQYF | . | TRBJ2-3 | TRBD1 | TRBV7-9
TGTGCCAGCAATAAGGGGAAGGGTTCACCCCTCCACTTT | CASNKGKGSPLHF | . | TRBJ1-6 | . | TRBV28
TGTGCCACCAGTCAGGGTGGTCCAGAAGCTTTCTTT | CATSQGGPEAFF | once | TRBJ1-1 | . | TRBV24-1
TGTGCCAGCAGCAAAAGGCCCCTTACGAGGGACACAGATACGCAGTATTTT | CASSKRPLTRDTDTQYF | . | TRBJ2-3 | . | TRBV21-1
TGTGCCACCAGCAGAGCCAACGGGTATCTTGAAAAACTGTTTTTT | CATSRANGYLEKLFF | . | TRBJ1-4 | . | TRBV15
TGTGCCAGCAGCCCCCGACAGAATCCCCCTTACGAGCAGTACTTC | CASSPRQNPPYEQYF | once | TRBJ2-7 | . | TRBV7-6
TGTGCCAGCAGCCGGGCGGTGGGGGGTCGCGGAGCTTTCTTT | CASSRAVGGRGAFF | . | TRBJ1-1 | . | TRBV11-2
TGTGCCACCAGTGAACGCCTAGACGAGCAGTACTTC | CATSERLDEQYF | . | TRBJ2-7 | . | TRBV24-1
TGCGCCAGCAGCTTGGCCGCAGGGCTTCATCACGAGCAGTACTTC | CASSLAAGLHHEQYF | once | TRBJ2-7 | . | TRBV5-1
TGTGCCAGTAGTGGGACAGGGGGCGCAAGAAATCAGCCCCAGCATTTT | CASSGTGGARNQPQHF | . | TRBJ1-5 | TRBD1 | TRBV19
TGTGCCACCAGCAGAGATAGGCGGGGGGTCTACAATGAGCAGTTCTTC | CATSRDRRGVYNEQFF | . | TRBJ2-1 | TRBD2 | TRBV15
TGTGCCAGCAAACAGGGGAAGTACGAGCAGTACTTC | CASKQGKYEQYF | . | TRBJ2-7 | TRBD1 | TRBV6-6
TGTGCCAGCAGCCAAGCTACAGGGGGAGTTTGGCATTTT | CASSQATGGVWHF | . | TRBJ1-5 | TRBD1 | TRBV7-2
TGTGCCAGCAGTGTAGGGACAGGGGTCGATGAGCAGTTCTTC | CASSVGTGVDEQFF | . | TRBJ2-1 | TRBD1 | TRBV6-4
TGTGCCAGCAGCCCGATGAAGGGGGTTCAGGGCTACACCTTC | CASSPMKGVQGYTF | few | TRBJ1-2 | . | TRBV11-3
TGTGCCACCAGCAGAGAGAACGGTCCGCAGTACTTC | CATSRENGPQYF | . | TRBJ2-7 | . | TRBV15
TGTGCCAGCAGTCCCCCCGGGGTTTATTCACCCCTCCACTTT | CASSPPGVYSPLHF | . | TRBJ1-6 | . | TRBV28
TGCGCCAGCAGCCAAGAAGGGACAGGTTTGAGGGGAGCTTTCTTT | CASSQEGTGLRGAFF | . | TRBJ1-1 | TRBD1 | TRBV4-1
TGTGCCAGCAATCTGGAGGGGAGCACCTACGAGCAGTACTTC | CASNLEGSTYEQYF | . | TRBJ2-7 | . | TRBV2
TGTGCCAGCAGCTTAGATGAGGTTTTACGATCTGGCTACACCTTC | CASSLDEVLRSGYTF | . | TRBJ1-2 | . | TRBV11-2
TGTGCCAGCAGCCCCGCCAGGGGGTTCACCGGGGAGCTGTTTTTT | CASSPARGFTGELFF | . | TRBJ2-2 | TRBD1 | TRBV5-4
TGTGCCAGCAAGATAGCGGGGGGTCCCGATGAGCAGTTCTTC | CASKIAGGPDEQFF | . | TRBJ2-1 | TRBD2 | TRBV2
TGTGCCAGTGACCCGGGACAGGGGAACTATGGCTACACCTTC | CASDPGQGNYGYTF | . | TRBJ1-2 | TRBD1 | TRBV6-5
TGTGCCAGCACCTCCCGACAGGGGGCGAAGGGCTACACCTTC | CASTSRQGAKGYTF | few | TRBJ1-2 | TRBD1 | TRBV27
TGTGCCAGCAGCGCGGGACAGGGCGGAGGCTATGGCTACACCTTC | CASSAGQGGGYGYTF | . | TRBJ1-2 | TRBD1 | TRBV9
TGTGCCAGCTGGGACAGGGACCTTTATGGCTACACCTTC | CASWDRDLYGYTF | . | TRBJ1-2 | TRBD1 | TRBV19
TGTGCCAGCAGTTACTCAGGGGATTACAATCAGCCCCAGCATTTT | CASSYSGDYNQPQHF | . | TRBJ1-5 | . | TRBV6-5
TGTGCCAGCAGCTTGGCGCAGGTCGGTGGGTGGCCCCAGCATTTT | CASSLAQVGGWPQHF | . | TRBJ1-5 | . | TRBV5-5
TGCGCCAGCAGCCAAGACATTCAGAACACTGAAGCTTTCTTT | CASSQDIQNTEAFF | . | TRBJ1-1 | . | TRBV4-1